The 31 T cell receptor beta chains given below trace back to one sample, sequenced in a study of low-dose radiotherapy and immunotherapy resistance in tumors. cDNA synthesis used a TRAV/TRBV-specific primer set for both chains. Over approximately 20 PCR cycles, TCRs were amplified from a constant-region primer and V-primer adapter. MiXCR, applied by TCRdb to the reads, yields one record per CDR3 protein. In the table there are under 110,000 distinct CDR3 sequences, less than 25% of which are singletons. Time point specified: after trial treatment. Treatment defined: LDRT plus nivolumab, ipilimumab, low-dose cyclophosphamide and aspirin (RACIN trial). The specimen comprised PBMCs, sampled after low-dose radiotherapy plus immunotherapy. All receptors derive from a male donor with prostate cancer.

This clonotype was observed a handful of times. Since a far larger clone is one base different, this is likely a read error. The chain uses TRBV6-8 and TRBJ2-7, with D unclear. Trimming removed 6 bases at V and 7 bases at J, with 10 bases between. The CDR3 is 11 amino acids. Germline assignment: CDR1 MNHGY and CDR2 SAAAGT. The CDR3 nucleotides are TGTGCCAGCAGCGAAATCTATGAGCAGTACTTC. Translated: CASSEIYEQYF.

The chain recombines TRBV9 with TRBJ2-3, with D tentatively TRBD2 (6 bases). The CDR3 consists of 15 residues. Per the germline V gene, CDR1 is SGDLS and CDR2 is YYNGEE. The V gene lost 4 bases and the J gene lost 2 bases, with 14 bases spanning the gap. CDR3 nucleotides: TGTGCCAGCAGCCCCCGGGGAGGTTACACAGATACGCAGTATTTT. Amino acid sequence: CASSPRGGYTDTQYF. The variable domain in full, completed from reference TRBV9 and TRBJ2-3, reads DSGVTQTPKHLITATGQRVTLRCSPRSGDLSVYWYQQSLDQGLQFLIQYYNGEERAKGNILERFSAQQFPDLHSELNLSSLELGDSALYFCASSPRGGYTDTQYFGPGTRLTVL.

This clonotype was detected many times. The chain joins TRBV23-1 to TRBJ1-1, with D unclear. TRBV23-1 is filed as an ORF, its function uncertain. CDR3 length equals 15 residues. V shed 6 bases and J shed 1 base, with 15 bases lying between them. The CDR3 loop is CASRGETLENTEAFF. CDR3 DNA: TGCGCCAGCAGAGGAGAGACATTGGAGAACACTGAAGCTTTCTTT.

The rearrangement links TRBV18 to TRBJ1-2, with D possibly matching TRBD1 (6 bases). Germline loops: CDR1 KGHSH, CDR2 LQKENI. The CDR3 spans 15 residues. The V gene lost 3 bases and the J gene lost 3 bases, with 14 bases spanning the gap. The CDR3 DNA reads TGTGCCAGCTCACCGGTCGGGGGCTGGGACTATGGCTACACCTTC. Encoded protein: CASSPVGGWDYGYTF.

The chain recombines TRBV29-1 with TRBJ2-3, with D uncertain. V lost 4 bases and J 4 bases, leaving 6 bases between the germline ends. This CDR3 comprises 11 residues. The V gene's germline CDR1 is SQVTM and CDR2 ANQGSEA. CDR3 in amino acids: CSVVVADTQYF. In DNA, the CDR3 is TGCAGCGTTGTTGTAGCAGATACGCAGTATTTT.

There are many counts of this clonotype. The genes are TRBV18 and TRBJ2-5, with TRBD2 identical over 12 bases. The CDR3 spans 21 residues. Germline CDR1 KGHSH, CDR2 LQKENI. V was clipped by 2 bases and J by 2 bases; unmatched bases: 18. The CDR3: CASSPGLAGFSGVQRQETQYF. CDR3 sequence (DNA): TGTGCCAGCTCACCAGGACTAGCGGGGTTCTCCGGGGTCCAACGGCAAGAGACCCAGTACTTC.

This clonotype has a count of ten or more. The chain combines TRBV6-1 with TRBJ2-7; D ambiguous. Germline V CDR1 and CDR2: MNHNS, SASEGT. The length of the CDR3 is 13 residues. With 2 bases removed from V and 4 bases from J, the gap between germline ends came to 9 bases. CDR3 sequence (DNA): TGTGCCAGCAGTGAATCTGAGTATTACGAGCAGTACTTC. Its translation: CASSESEYYEQYF.

Many counts were recorded for this clonotype. This chain connects TRBV5-6 to TRBJ2-6; D is undetermined. Trimming stripped 1 base from V and 0 bases from J, with 8 bases between. Germline CDR1 reads SGHDT; CDR2 reads YYEEEE. The CDR3 spans 16 residues. The CDR3 nucleotides read TGTGCCAGCAGCTTGTTACACAGCTCTGGGGCCAACGTCCTGACTTTC. This codes for CASSLLHSSGANVLTF.

The gene calls are TRBV6-2 or TRBV6-3 and TRBJ2-1; 11 positions match TRBD2. The CDR3 loop spans 14 amino acids. V was clipped by 5 bases and J by 6 bases; unmatched bases: 3. Germline CDR1 is MNHEY and CDR2 is SVGEGT. CDR3 amino acids: CASSHSGGGNEQFF. The CDR3 nucleotides read TGTGCCAGCAGTCATAGCGGGGGGGGCAATGAGCAGTTCTTC.

Ten or more counts support this clonotype. The chain is built from TRBV14 and TRBJ2-1; 10 bases are a match to TRBD2. Trimming took 5 bases from V and 2 from J; bases not matched to a gene: 3. The CDR3 spans 15 residues. Germline V lookup: CDR1 SGHDN, CDR2 FVKESK. CDR3 amino acids: CASSYLAGAYNEQFF. In DNA form, the CDR3 reads TGTGCCAGCAGCTATCTAGCGGGGGCCTACAATGAGCAGTTCTTC. The variable domain in full, with the rest retrieved from reference TRBV14 and TRBJ2-1, is EAGVTQFPSHSVIEKGQTVTLRCDPISGHDNLYWYRRVMGKEIKFLLHFVKESKQDESGMPNNRFLAERTGGTYSTLKVQPAELEDSGVYFCASSYLAGAYNEQFFGPGTRLTVL.

This clonotype was seen many times. The chain joins TRBV29-1 to TRBJ2-7, with 7 bases identical to TRBD2. Germline V lookup: CDR1 SQVTM, CDR2 ANQGSEA. There are 12 residues in the CDR3. J lost 8 bases, V lost 4 bases, and 8 bases had no gene match. The chain's CDR3 is CSVGGGLGQQYF. CDR3 coding DNA: TGCAGCGTTGGGGGGGGTTTGGGTCAGCAGTACTTC.

This clonotype was detected ten times or more. The chain employs TRBV5-1 and TRBJ2-7; D possibly corresponds to TRBD2 (6 bases). The V end was cut by 3 bases, the J end by 0 bases, with 13 bases between. Germline CDR1 is SGHRS and CDR2 is YFSETQ. This CDR3 is built from 15 residues. CDR3 DNA: TGCGCCAGCAGCTATGGCGGGGAGAGCTCCTACGAGCAGTACTTC. It codes for CASSYGGESSYEQYF.

To note about this clonotype: This likely stems from a read error, as it lies one base from a far larger clone. This rearrangement joins TRBV5-3 to TRBJ2-7, with 8 nucleotides matching TRBD2. TRBV5-3 belongs to the ORF category, with a function that is uncertain. This CDR3 contains 16 residues. The CDR3 spells CASSHTTSDTPYEQNF. DNA for the CDR3: TGTGCCAGCAGCCACACGACTAGCGATACCCCCTACGAGCAGAACTTC.

This clonotype was observed at least ten times. The chain couples TRBV12-3 or TRBV12-4 to TRBJ1-2, with D perhaps TRBD1 (6 bases). V was shortened by 3 bases and J by 0 bases, with 8 bases between the two germline ends. CDR3 size: 14 residues. The DNA of the CDR3 is TGTGCCAGCAGTTTTAACAGGGCTAACTATGGCTACACCTTC. It encodes CASSFNRANYGYTF.

This clonotype has at least ten counts. This chain's CDR3 is CASSVRDRGSTEAFF. In DNA, the CDR3 is TGCGCCAGCAGCGTCCGGGACAGGGGTAGCACTGAAGCTTTCTTT. The chain recombines TRBV5-1 with TRBJ1-1; the match to TRBD1 covers 10 bases. CDR3 size: 15 residues. Looked up from germline, CDR1 is SGHRS and CDR2 is YFSETQ. After removal of 4 bases from V and 4 bases from J, the junction contained 7 bases not matched to a gene.

This clonotype was seen ten or more times. V and J are TRBV3-1 and TRBJ2-7; a weak D match, TRBD2 (6 bases). The length of the CDR3 is 14 residues. Per germline, CDR1 LGHDT and CDR2 YNNKEL (reference sequence). V was pared by 1 base and J by 4 bases, with 11 bases between. CDR3 sequence (DNA): TGTGCCAGCAGCCAAGGAGGCGGGGATTACGAGCAGTACTTC. Its translation is CASSQGGGDYEQYF.

The rearrangement joins TRBV3-1 to TRBJ2-1, with a possible D match to TRBD1 (5 bases). V lost 8 bases and J 8 bases, leaving 19 bases between the germline ends. Germline V gene data show CDR1 as LGHDT and CDR2 as YNNKEL (reference sequence). The CDR3 consists of 14 residues. Here the CDR3 DNA reads TGTGCCAGCTCCCGCCAGGGATCTCGCCATGAGCAGTTCTTC. Residues: CASSRQGSRHEQFF.

This clonotype was found a few times. The gene calls are TRBV6-5 and TRBJ2-3, with TRBD2 matching 7 bases. J gave up 8 bases and V 6 bases, and 8 bases lay outside the gene matches. Looked up from germline, CDR1 is MNHEY and CDR2 is SVGAGI. The CDR3 contains 13 residues. CDR3 DNA: TGTGCCAGCAGCCGGGGGAGGGAAGTTACGCAGTATTTT. Encoded protein: CASSRGREVTQYF.

The chain couples TRBV19 to TRBJ2-5; no reliable D call. V was trimmed by 8 bases and J by 8 bases, leaving 15 bases between them. The germline V gene encodes CDR1 LNHDA and CDR2 SQIVND (reference sequence). The CDR3 is 12 amino acids. CDR3 nucleotides: TGTGCCAGTTCCGAAGCCCCATTAACCCAGTACTTC. It specifies CASSEAPLTQYF. The full variable domain, its missing parts supplied by reference TRBV19 and TRBJ2-5, is DGGITQSPKYLFRKEGQNVTLSCEQNLNHDAMYWYRQDPGQGLRLIYYSQIVNDFQKGDIAEGYSVSREKKESFPLTVTSAQKNPTAFYLCASSEAPLTQYFGPGTRLLVL.

The chain is built from TRBV7-2 and TRBJ1-2; unclear D gene. Trimming left V 1 base short and J 8 bases short, with 8 bases between. Germline loops: CDR1 SGHTA, CDR2 FQGNSA. The CDR3 sequence is 12 residues long. CDR3 residues: CASSLDTWGYTF. CDR3 nucleotides: TGTGCCAGCAGCTTAGACACTTGGGGCTACACCTTC.

This clonotype was counted ten times or more. The germline gene is not matched at one end of the junction; a read error may be the cause. The rearrangement joins TRBV5-1 to TRBJ2-7; 7 nucleotides align to TRBD1. Germline V gene sequence: CDR1 SGHRS, CDR2 YFSETQ. CDR3 length equals 15 residues. CDR3 coding DNA: TGTGCCAGCAGCTTGGCCGGACAGGATTACTACGAGCAGTACTTC. Its translation is CASSLAGQDYYEQYF.

The chain uses TRBV20-1 and TRBJ2-3; TRBD2 agrees at 13 bases. Looked up from germline, CDR1 is DFQATT and CDR2 is SNEGSKA (reference sequence). There are 15 residues in the CDR3. In DNA, the CDR3 is TGCAGCCCAGGGGGGACTAGCGGGGTCACAGATACGCAGTATTTT. Protein: CSPGGTSGVTDTQYF.

The chain employs TRBV28 and TRBJ2-7; TRBD2 matches 8 bases. This CDR3 is built from 15 residues. The germline V gene has CDR1 MDHEN and CDR2 SYDVKM. V shed 6 bases, J shed 2 bases, and the junction held 9 bases outside the gene matches. The chain's CDR3 is CASRPGSGTTYEQYF. For the CDR3, the DNA is TGTGCCAGCAGGCCCGGTAGCGGGACTACCTACGAGCAGTACTTC.

This clonotype was detected ten times or more. The rearrangement links TRBV6-2 or TRBV6-3 to TRBJ1-1; D may be TRBD1 (5 bases). The germline V gene encodes CDR1 MNHEY and CDR2 SVGEGT. CDR3 size: 13 residues. V dropped 3 bases and J dropped 5 bases, with 10 bases sitting between them. Here the CDR3 reads CASSYWGLTEAFF. The CDR3 bases are TGTGCCAGCAGTTATTGGGGACTGACTGAAGCTTTCTTT.

The chain combines TRBV6-4 with TRBJ2-1; TRBD2 matches 7 bases. The CDR3 has 14 amino acids. Losses at the gene ends were 4 bases for V and 2 bases for J; bases not matched to a gene: 2. Germline V lookup: CDR1 MRHNA, CDR2 SNTAGT. In nucleotides, the CDR3 is TGTGCCAGCAGTGTAGCGGGCGCCTACAATGAGCAGTTCTTC. This gives the protein CASSVAGAYNEQFF.

The table lists this clonotype with many counts. The rearrangement links TRBV3-1 to TRBJ1-1; D gene unclear. The CDR3 extends over 15 amino acids. CDR1 LGHDT and CDR2 YNNKEL come from the germline V gene (reference sequence). The V end was cut by 5 bases, the J end by 1 base, with 14 bases between. The CDR3 DNA reads TGTGCCAGCAGCTCACGTAACCGGGAGAACACTGAAGCTTTCTTT. The encoded protein is CASSSRNRENTEAFF.

This clonotype was seen ten or more times. CDR3 residues: CASSFGTGSTDTQYF. CDR3 DNA: TGTGCCAGCAGCTTCGGGACAGGGAGCACAGATACGCAGTATTTT. V gene TRBV5-6 combines with J gene TRBJ2-3, with 9 positions matching TRBD1. CDR3 length: 15 amino acids. V trimming: 2 bases; J trimming: 0 bases; junction bases outside the gene matches: 1. CDR1 and CDR2 from the germline V gene are SGHDT and YYEEEE. Combining the CDR3 with reference TRBV5-6 and TRBJ2-3 gives the whole variable domain DAGVTQSPTHLIKTRGQQVTLRCSPKSGHDTVSWYQQALGQGPQFIFQYYEEEERQRGNFPDRFSGHQFPNYSSELNVNALLLGDSALYLCASSFGTGSTDTQYFGPGTRLTVL.

At least ten counts were recorded for this clonotype. The CDR3 is CASSREQGEQPQHF. CDR3 in DNA: TGCGCCAGCAGTCGCGAACAGGGAGAACAGCCCCAGCATTTT. The chain links TRBV5-1 to TRBJ1-5; perhaps TRBD1 as D (6 bases). V gave up 5 bases and J gave up 7 bases, with 16 bases separating them. CDR1 SGHRS and CDR2 YFSETQ come from the germline V gene. The CDR3 spans 14 residues.

This clonotype has at least ten counts. The chain joins TRBV6-2 or TRBV6-3 to TRBJ2-1, with TRBD2 as a possible D gene (6 bases). V lost 2 bases to trimming and J lost 6 bases, with 8 bases between them. The CDR3 consists of 13 residues. CDR1 is MNHEY, CDR2 SVGEGT, per germline. The DNA of the CDR3 is TGTGCCAGCAGTTACCCCGGGGGCAATGAGCAGTTCTTC. Protein product: CASSYPGGNEQFF.

CDR3 DNA sequence: TGTGCCAGCAGTTTTGACGGCGTTCTGGCCAACGTCCTGACTTTC. Translating gives CASSFDGVLANVLTF. The chain is built from TRBV6-2 or TRBV6-3 and TRBJ2-6; D gene ambiguous. The CDR3 length is 15 residues. V was cut by 4 bases and J by 6 bases, with 13 bases left in between. Per the germline V gene, CDR1 is MNHEY and CDR2 is SVGEGT.

This clonotype was observed at least ten times. The junction and the germline gene differ at one end; a read error may be behind it. For the CDR3, the DNA is TGCAGTGCTAGCCCCCCGAGCGGGGACTGGGAGACCCATTACTTC. It specifies CSASPPSGDWETHYF. The V and J genes are TRBV20-1 and TRBJ2-5, with 7 positions matching TRBD2. The CDR3 runs 15 residues. In germline, CDR1 is DFQATT, CDR2 SNEGSKA (reference sequence).